These 28 T cell receptor beta chains were all obtained from the same sample, sequenced in a study of blood T cell repertoires in COVID-19. Only in-frame clones appear in the TCRdb table, and some are missing; sequencing was by immunoSEQ multiplex PCR. The table lists about 520,000 clones, approximately 83% of them singletons, with approximately 3.2% in the top ten. The specimen sequenced was peripheral blood. The receptors stem from a human donor in a cohort sampled during active COVID-19.

This chain connects TRBV6-6 to TRBJ2-1; the match to TRBD2 covers 11 bases. From germline, CDR1 is MNHNY and CDR2 SVGAGI (reference sequence). This CDR3 is built from 15 residues. The ends lost 7 bases at V and 2 bases at J; junction bases unmatched: 4. The CDR3 here is CASTLAGGPYNEQFF. Here the CDR3 DNA reads TGTGCCAGCACCTTAGCGGGAGGGCCCTACAATGAGCAGTTCTTC.

This chain uses TRBV30 with TRBJ2-3; no reliable D call. This CDR3 contains 14 residues. V was trimmed by 3 bases and J by 0 bases, leaving 10 bases between them. CDR1 GTSNPN and CDR2 SVGIG come from the germline V gene (reference sequence). CDR3 loop: CAWRGESSTDTQYF. The CDR3 DNA follows: TGTGCCTGGAGAGGAGAATCTAGCACAGATACGCAGTATTTT.

The chain joins TRBV2 to TRBJ2-3; 9 bases map to TRBD1. CDR1 SNHLY and CDR2 FYNNEI come from the germline V gene. V was clipped by 9 bases and J by 0 bases; unmatched bases: 4. This CDR3 contains 14 residues. CDR3: CARQGATSTDTQYF. The CDR3, as DNA: TGTGCCAGACAGGGGGCTACTAGCACAGATACGCAGTATTTT.

This sequence joins TRBV27 and TRBJ2-7; 9 positions match TRBD2. Per germline, CDR1 MNHEY and CDR2 SMNVEV (reference sequence). J was trimmed by 5 bases and V by 4 bases; bases with no gene match: 12. This CDR3 contains 16 residues. The CDR3 here is CASSYNWVAGANEQYF. In DNA form, the CDR3 reads TGTGCCAGCAGTTACAACTGGGTAGCGGGAGCTAACGAGCAGTACTTC.

This clone was observed once. V gene TRBV4-3 combines with J gene TRBJ2-7; 8 bases are a match to TRBD1. V shed 1 base and J 6 bases; nucleotides not matched to a gene: 14. CDR3 length: 17 residues. Germline V gene data show CDR1 as LGHNA and CDR2 as YSLEER. The CDR3 DNA reads as TGCGCCAGCAGCCAAGTCCGGACAGGGACCCTAGGTCTCGAGCAGTACTTC. Protein: CASSQVRTGTLGLEQYF.

This CDR3 reads CASSLAGKNTGELFF. In nucleotides, the CDR3 is TGTGCCAGCAGTTTAGCAGGAAAGAACACCGGGGAGCTGTTTTTT. The chain couples TRBV28 to TRBJ2-2; D unresolved. Deletions cut 2 bases from V and 1 base from J, with 8 bases between. Germline values: CDR1 MDHEN, CDR2 SYDVKM. This CDR3 has 15 residues.

Only a few counts were recorded for this clone. The V gene is TRBV14, the J gene TRBJ1-2, with TRBD1 as a possible D gene (6 bases). V dropped 0 bases and J dropped 7 bases, with 15 bases sitting between them. This CDR3 has 15 residues. The V gene's germline CDR1 is SGHDN and CDR2 FVKESK. CDR3 DNA sequence: TGTGCCAGCAGCCAAGACCGGACAGCCATCACTGGCTACACCTTC. The encoded protein is CASSQDRTAITGYTF.

The CDR3: CASSRGPAWETQYF. The CDR3 bases are TGTGCCAGCAGCAGAGGGCCTGCCTGGGAGACCCAGTACTTC. The genes are TRBV7-9 and TRBJ2-5; TRBD2 might be the D (5 bases). The length of the CDR3 is 14 residues. Germline CDR1 reads SEHNR; CDR2 reads FQNEAQ (reference sequence). The ends were cut back, 5 bases at V and 5 bases at J, with 15 bases in the middle.

This clone occurred many times. The V call is TRBV12-3 or TRBV12-4, the J call TRBJ1-2; TRBD1 is a possible D gene (5 bases). Trimming removed 11 bases at V and 2 bases at J, with 12 bases between. The CDR3 is 12 amino acids. The CDR3 sequence is CALRGRNYGYTF. DNA for the CDR3: TGTGCCTTAAGGGGCAGGAACTATGGCTACACCTTC.

The DNA of the CDR3 is TGTGCCAGCAGTGGGCTAGCGGGGGAGAAGACCCAGTACTTC. This codes for CASSGLAGEKTQYF. The chain has TRBV2 and TRBJ2-5; 10 positions match TRBD2. The germline CDR1 and CDR2 sequences are SNHLY and FYNNEI. This CDR3 contains 14 residues. V shed 4 bases, J shed 6 bases, and the junction held 5 bases outside the gene matches.

J is TRBJ1-3 and V is TRBV30, with TRBD1 matching over 7 bases. The germline gives CDR1 GTSNPN, CDR2 SVGIG (reference sequence). CDR3 length equals 14 residues. V gave up 4 bases and J gave up 1 base; unmatched junction bases: 4. The CDR3 is CAWTRQGSGNTIYF. CDR3 coding DNA: TGTGCCTGGACCCGACAGGGATCTGGAAACACCATATATTTT.

This sequence joins TRBV30 and TRBJ1-2; 9 nucleotides line up with TRBD1. Per the germline V gene, CDR1 is GTSNPN and CDR2 is SVGIG (reference sequence). The length of the CDR3 is 14 residues. The V gene end was trimmed by 5 bases and the J gene end by 12 bases; junction bases not matched to a gene: 16. The CDR3 bases are TGTGCCTGGGCAGGACTCGCGGGACAGGGAATCGACACCTTC. It encodes CAWAGLAGQGIDTF.

This sequence joins TRBV19 and TRBJ2-7, with D perhaps TRBD1 (6 bases). CDR1 is LNHDA and CDR2 is SQIVND in the germline V gene (reference sequence). V was shortened by 4 bases and J by 7 bases, with 17 bases between the two germline ends. This CDR3 has 14 amino acids. The CDR3 region is CASSTTRGPGEQYF. The CDR3 nucleotides read TGTGCCAGTAGTACGACCAGGGGACCTGGGGAGCAGTACTTC.

This rearrangement joins TRBV27 to TRBJ2-2; 10 positions agree with TRBD2. This CDR3 region has 16 residues. V was clipped by 6 bases and J by 0 bases; unmatched bases: 4. Germline assignment: CDR1 MNHEY and CDR2 SMNVEV (reference sequence). As DNA, the CDR3 is TGTGCCAGCAGGAAGCGGGAGGGTTCGAACACCGGGGAGCTGTTTTTT. Translated, it gives CASRKREGSNTGELFF.

The rearrangement joins TRBV10-1 to TRBJ1-5; D ambiguous. Germline-derived CDR1 and CDR2 are WNHNN and SYGVQD (reference sequence). This CDR3 is built from 13 residues. V lost 3 bases, J lost 6 bases, and 9 bases lay in between. This CDR3 reads CASSELGGQPQHF. CDR3 coding DNA: TGCGCCAGCAGTGAACTGGGAGGTCAGCCCCAGCATTTT.

The chain couples TRBV7-9 to TRBJ1-2; a weak D match, TRBD1 (6 bases). The V end was cut by 5 bases, the J end by 8 bases, with 9 bases between. This CDR3 has 11 amino acids. Germline V gives CDR1 SEHNR, CDR2 FQNEAQ (reference sequence). CDR3 loop: CASSPQGGYTF. The CDR3 DNA sequence: TGTGCCAGCAGCCCTCAGGGGGGCTACACCTTC.

The chain carries TRBV6-2 or TRBV6-3 and TRBJ1-1; 7 bases agree with TRBD1. CDR3 length: 14 residues. V shed 2 bases and J 4 bases; nucleotides not matched to a gene: 4. CDR1 is MNHEY, CDR2 SVGEGT, per germline. The CDR3 nucleotides read TGTGCCAGCAGTTACCGGGCAGGGGGCACTGAAGCTTTCTTT. Protein product: CASSYRAGGTEAFF.

The chain recombines TRBV10-3 with TRBJ1-2; no clear D. The V end lost 4 bases, the J end lost 5 bases, and 8 bases lay between the germline ends. CDR1 ENHRY and CDR2 SYGVKD come from the germline V gene. The CDR3 runs 12 residues. DNA of the CDR3: TGTGCCATCAGTGCGGCGGGGTATGGCTACACCTTC. This encodes CAISAAGYGYTF.

The gene calls are TRBV14 and TRBJ2-7; 7 nucleotides match TRBD2. Per the germline V gene, CDR1 is SGHDN and CDR2 is FVKESK. The ends lost 1 base at V and 2 bases at J; junction bases unmatched: 5. The CDR3 consists of 15 residues. As DNA, the CDR3 is TGTGCCAGCAGCCAAGGGACGGGGGGTCCCTACGAGCAGTACTTC. Its protein product is CASSQGTGGPYEQYF.

About this clone: One end of the junction is discordant with germline, which a read error may explain. This sequence joins TRBV7-7 and TRBJ2-3; maybe TRBD1 (6 bases). The CDR3 is 16 amino acids. The germline CDR1 and CDR2 sequences are SSHAT and FNYEAQ (reference sequence). The DNA of the CDR3 is TGTGCTAGCAGCCCGAGGACAGCCCCTAGCACAGATACGCAGTATTTT. It yields the protein CASSPRTAPSTDTQYF.

This chain uses TRBV29-1 with TRBJ2-7; 14 nucleotides line up with TRBD2. The germline V gene has CDR1 SQVTM and CDR2 ANQGSEA. After removal of 4 bases from V and 11 bases from J, the junction contained 10 bases not matched to a gene. This CDR3 spans 14 amino acids. Written as DNA, the CDR3 is TGCAGCGTTGCACCGGGACTAGCGGGAGAGGAGGAGTACTTC. This gives the protein CSVAPGLAGEEEYF.

The V gene is TRBV23-1, the J gene TRBJ1-5; 9 nucleotides line up with TRBD1. TRBV23-1 is flagged as an ORF with uncertain function. With 0 bases clipped from V and 1 base from J, the junction kept 10 bases outside the gene matches. The CDR3 spans 19 residues. CDR3 sequence: CASSQSSDPTGGSNQPQHF. The CDR3 nucleotides are TGCGCCAGCAGTCAATCTTCAGATCCGACAGGGGGGAGCAATCAGCCCCAGCATTTT.

The rearrangement links TRBV2 to TRBJ2-1, with 14 nucleotides matching TRBD2. CDR3 size: 15 residues. Germline V gene data show CDR1 as SNHLY and CDR2 as FYNNEI. The ends lost 8 bases at V and 10 bases at J; junction bases unmatched: 10. This CDR3 reads CASRPGLAGAREQFF. As DNA, the CDR3 is TGTGCCAGCCGCCCGGGACTAGCGGGAGCTAGGGAGCAGTTCTTC.

The chain uses TRBV7-2 and TRBJ2-1; the match to TRBD2 covers 14 bases. CDR1 is SGHTA and CDR2 is FQGNSA in the germline V gene. The CDR3 has 18 amino acids. J lost 3 bases, V lost 5 bases, and 9 bases had no gene match. The CDR3 nucleotides read TGTGCCAGCAGCCGCGGGACTAGCGGGAGCTGGATCTACAATGAGCAGTTCTTC. Translation gives CASSRGTSGSWIYNEQFF.

The chain joins TRBV11-3 to TRBJ2-1; possibly TRBD2 for D (6 bases). Trimming removed 1 base at V and 4 bases at J, with 11 bases between. CDR1 SGHNT and CDR2 YENEEA come from the germline V gene. The CDR3 is made up of 15 amino acids. The CDR3 reads CASSLGGGGYNEQFF. For the CDR3, the DNA is TGTGCCAGCAGCTTAGGGGGAGGCGGTTACAATGAGCAGTTCTTC. Full variable domain (rest looked up from reference TRBV11-3 and TRBJ2-1): EAGVVQSPRYKIIEKKQPVAFWCNPISGHNTLYWYLQNLGQGPELLIRYENEEAVDDSQLPKDRFSAERLKGVDSTLKIQPAELGDSAVYLCASSLGGGGYNEQFFGPGTRLTVL.

V and J are TRBV24-1 and TRBJ2-1; 9 bases match TRBD2. The germline V gene has CDR1 KGHDR and CDR2 SFDVKD. The CDR3 loop spans 19 amino acids. Losses at the gene ends were 0 bases for V and 4 bases for J; bases not matched to a gene: 12. CDR3 in amino acids: CATSDLAPGAAGGYNEQFF. The CDR3 DNA sequence: TGTGCCACCAGTGATTTGGCTCCCGGAGCAGCGGGGGGATACAATGAGCAGTTCTTC.

This clone has only one observation. This chain joins TRBV5-1 and TRBJ1-2, with 7 bases that match TRBD1. The length of the CDR3 is 16 residues. Trimming removed 0 bases from V and 4 bases from J; junction bases left unmatched: 9. Germline CDR1 and CDR2: SGHRS and YFSETQ. CDR3 nucleotides: TGCGCCAGCAGCTTGGCCCCGGGACAGCGTTTCTATGGCTACACCTTC. This codes for CASSLAPGQRFYGYTF.

The chain recombines TRBV5-1 with TRBJ1-1; the match to TRBD1 covers 9 bases. CDR1 and CDR2 (germline): SGHRS, YFSETQ. J gave up 8 bases and V 5 bases, and 4 bases lay outside the gene matches. The CDR3 is made up of 12 amino acids. For the CDR3, the DNA is TGCGCCAGCAGTCGGGACAGGGAGGAAGCTTTCTTT. It specifies CASSRDREEAFF.